This is a list of T cell receptor beta chains from one sample in a study of T-cell reconstitution after alpha-beta-depleted transplantation in children. TCRdb reanalysed the PCR reads using MiXCR and keeps one entry per CDR3 protein. This sample has hundreds of thousands of distinct CDR3 sequences, with about an eighth found just once. The sample consisted of PBMCs from the stem cell graft donor, taken from the stem cell graft. The receptors stem from a human donor who donated a stem cell graft to a child with combined immunodeficiency. Both conserved end residues are part of each CDR3. Rows give clone size only sometimes, using once, few, many, or a class for an expanded clone.

.	TRBV30	TRBJ1-2	12	CAWKRTGPSYTF
many	TRBV5-1	TRBJ2-2	14	CASSLVQGAGELFF
few	TRBV11-3	TRBJ2-1	13	CASSLEQGNEQFF
many	TRBV4-2	TRBJ2-5	14	CASSLLDEVETQYF
.	TRBV4-3	TRBJ2-7	15	CASSQDSARTYEQYF
once	TRBV29-1	TRBJ2-1	15	CSAEDGRPGKNEQFF
few	TRBV20-1	TRBJ1-5	17	CSASRPFEGQGNQPQHF
once	TRBV3-1	TRBJ2-7	15	CASSQRRQGSHEQYF
many	TRBV20-1	TRBJ2-5	12	CSAGRPQETQYF
many	TRBV3-1	TRBJ2-3	15	CASSQDWLAKDTQYF
.	TRBV12-3/TRBV12-4	TRBJ2-2	12	CASGGIAGELFF
few	TRBV15	TRBJ2-7	16	CATSRTRAKTGYEQYF
many	TRBV7-9	TRBJ2-2	12	CASSFDTGELFF
.	TRBV18	TRBJ2-1	14	CASSPRTVNNEQFF
many	TRBV5-1	TRBJ2-3	16	CASSLDSQGGADTQYF
few	TRBV27	TRBJ2-5	11	CASRGSETQYF
.	TRBV18	TRBJ2-7	18	CASSAQPQTSGGHYEQYF
few	TRBV20-1	TRBJ2-1	16	CCAPPLLADPYNEQFF
.	TRBV9	TRBJ2-3	15	CASSVEEGGPDTQYF
.	TRBV6-2/TRBV6-3	TRBJ1-5	17	CASSPSRGDRGNQPQHF
.	TRBV28	TRBJ2-5	14	CASSLGQDTETQYF
many	TRBV10-3	TRBJ2-7	19	CAISARGQGKGLAGDEQYF
few	TRBV6-5	TRBJ1-6	17	CASSYSGVGYYNSPLHF
few	TRBV2	TRBJ2-1	13	CAGHVGGGGEQFF
many	TRBV9	TRBJ2-7	12	CASSAGASEQYF
few	TRBV12-3/TRBV12-4	TRBJ2-1	15	CASSLAAQPYNEQFF
few	TRBV12-3/TRBV12-4	TRBJ1-5	17	CASSSGTGLIGNQPQHF
few	TRBV12-5	TRBJ2-5	15	CASGLGLQYQETQYF
few	TRBV7-8	TRBJ2-4	13	CASSLVQGSIQYF
few	TRBV7-8	TRBJ1-2	12	CASSGWVYGYTF
few	TRBV9	TRBJ1-3	15	CASSVGQGRGNTIYF
.	TRBV29-1	TRBJ2-1	12	CSVERQGNEQFF
few	TRBV20-1	TRBJ2-7	13	CSVVPGGRDEQYF
many	TRBV4-3	TRBJ2-7	15	CASSQGLARSYEQYF
many	TRBV4-3	TRBJ2-1	13	CASSQAGQNEQFF
few	TRBV7-2	TRBJ1-2	17	CASRGSPGSPTNYGYTF
.	TRBV12-3/TRBV12-4	TRBJ2-2	21	CASSWGDSIIAGGPGTGELFF
many	TRBV29-1	TRBJ2-5	12	CSVETGGETQYF
.	TRBV12-5	TRBJ2-7	12	CASASGSYEQYF
few	TRBV6-6	TRBJ1-4	13	CASSYWGNEKLFF
many	TRBV15	TRBJ2-1	13	CATGTSGNNEQFF
few	TRBV6-4	TRBJ2-1	14	CASSVTPGGYEQFF
few	TRBV5-1	TRBJ2-3	19	CASSFRGLAGGVGTDTQYF
.	TRBV5-1	TRBJ2-5	14	CASSLPTDQETQYF
many	TRBV24-1	TRBJ2-6	15	CATSKAASGANVLTF
.	TRBV7-3	TRBJ2-1	15	CASSLAGTGIHEQFF
few	TRBV7-9	TRBJ1-1	14	CASSLGGGTVEAFF
few	TRBV7-3	TRBJ2-2	18	CASSFALTRERDLRSLFF
.	TRBV20-1	TRBJ2-1	16	CCHPGLPSRNRDEQFF
few	TRBV27	TRBJ2-2	16	CASSFQSGTNTGELFF
few	TRBV29-1	TRBJ1-2	14	CSVEPRDRDYGYTF
.	TRBV12-3/TRBV12-4	TRBJ2-3	14	CASSLESAIDTQYF
many	TRBV10-3	TRBJ2-1	14	CAITQTGAENEQFF
many	TRBV12-3/TRBV12-4	TRBJ1-1	14	CASSFGGARTEAFF